This T cell receptor beta chain was observed in a study of shared clonotypes between healthy human individuals. CD45RO-negative, CCR7-selected cells formed the naive CD8 fraction, which excluded terminally differentiated effector memory CD45RA+ cells. Produced via immunoSEQ multiplex PCR; TCRdb's table is partial and in-frame only. The profile shows over 2 million clones, about 95% of them singletons. The TCR sequence derives from a young man in good health. Sequenced sample: naive CD8+ T cells sorted from blood.

The CDR3 nucleotides are TGTGCCAGCAGTTCGCCGACAGGGGCAGGCGAGACCCAGTACTTC. Its protein is CASSSPTGAGETQYF. V gene TRBV28 combines with J gene TRBJ2-5; 8 bases match TRBD1. Per the germline V gene, CDR1 is MDHEN and CDR2 is SYDVKM. The CDR3 is 15 residues long. Trimming cost V 4 bases and J 5 bases; bases outside gene matches: 9.